This T cell receptor (beta chain) was observed in a study of blood T cell repertoires in COVID-19. There are 17 residues in the CDR3. V shed 4 bases and J shed 2 bases, with 19 bases lying between them. Looked up from germline, CDR1 is MNHEY and CDR2 is SVGEGT. Enrollment of patients from Seattle took place during active infection, with longitudinal follow-up. TCRdb keeps only in-frame clones here, not all; method: immunoSEQ multiplex PCR. Among 250,000 to 350,000 clones listed, around nine tenths were seen once. The rearrangement uses TRBV6-2 or TRBV6-3 and TRBJ2-3, with D perhaps TRBD2 (6 bases). The receptor's source is a woman in her twenties or thirties with COVID-19, enrolled during active disease. Sequenced material: peripheral blood. The CDR3 sequence is CASSFNSLRGLTDTQYF. As DNA, the CDR3 is TGTGCCAGCAGTTTCAATTCACTACGGGGACTCACAGATACGCAGTATTTT.